These 23 T cell receptor beta chains were sequenced from one sample in a study of cytomegalovirus exposure and HLA in healthy donors. Clones were read by immunoSEQ multiplex PCR, and TCRdb kept only the in-frame ones, dropping some. The table includes roughly 200,000 clones, about 89% detected once. Sequenced material: PBMCs. The receptors were gathered from a young man in good health and CMV-seropositive.

The chain has TRBV5-8 and TRBJ1-2; D is perhaps TRBD1 (5 bases). The V and J ends lost 2 bases and 6 bases respectively, with 11 bases between them. The CDR3 spans 13 residues. In germline, CDR1 is SGHTS, CDR2 YDEGEE. The CDR3 protein is CASSFRAGNGYTF. The CDR3 nucleotides read TGTGCCAGCAGCTTCAGGGCAGGAAATGGCTACACCTTC. The full variable domain, with the rest looked up from reference TRBV5-8 and TRBJ1-2, is EAGVTQSPTHLIKTRGQQATLRCSPISGHTSVYWYQQALGLGLQFLLWYDEGEERNRGNFPPRFSGRQFPNYSSELNVNALELEDSALYLCASSFRAGNGYTFGSGTRLTVV.

The chain combines TRBV6-5 with TRBJ2-5; tentatively, D is TRBD1 (6 bases). The V end lost 2 bases, the J end lost 5 bases, and 12 bases lay between the germline ends. Germline V gives CDR1 MNHEY, CDR2 SVGAGI. The CDR3 is 14 residues long. CDR3 protein: CASSYQGWSETQYF. CDR3 DNA sequence: TGTGCCAGCAGTTACCAGGGGTGGTCGGAGACCCAGTACTTC.

CDR3 nucleotide sequence: TGTGCCAGCAGCTTAGAAGCGGGGGTGTATACCGGGGAGCTGTTTTTT. It encodes CASSLEAGVYTGELFF. This chain links TRBV5-6 with TRBJ2-2, with 8 bases matching TRBD2. Germline loops: CDR1 SGHDT, CDR2 YYEEEE. With V trimmed by 2 bases and J by 5 bases, 8 bases remained unmatched. There are 16 residues in the CDR3.

The chain carries TRBV28 and TRBJ2-7; no clear D. V gave up 4 bases and J gave up 4 bases, with 29 bases separating them. CDR1 and CDR2 from the germline V gene are MDHEN and SYDVKM. The CDR3 sequence is 19 residues long. In nucleotides, the CDR3 is TGTGCCAGCAGTTCCCCAACCATAATGTCCGATGGGCCCCCTTACGAGCAGTACTTC. This translates into CASSSPTIMSDGPPYEQYF.

The rearrangement uses TRBV10-3 and TRBJ1-5, with D unresolved. The CDR3 contains 12 residues. Germline CDR1 is ENHRY and CDR2 is SYGVKD. Between the trimmed V and J ends, which lost 5 bases and 6 bases, there was a span of 8 bases. In DNA, the CDR3 is TGTGCCATCAGTAGGGAGGCTCAGCCCCAGCATTTT. This sequence encodes CAISREAQPQHF.

The chain joins TRBV19 to TRBJ1-1, with 7 bases aligning to TRBD1. The germline V gene has CDR1 LNHDA and CDR2 SQIVND (reference sequence). CDR3 size: 15 residues. Trimming took 6 bases from V and 3 from J; bases not matched to a gene: 10. CDR3 coding DNA: TGTGCCAGTAGCCCCTGGACAGGCCAGCACACTGAAGCTTTCTTT. Translating it yields CASSPWTGQHTEAFF.

V gene TRBV18 combines with J gene TRBJ2-7, with D possibly being TRBD2 (6 bases). V dropped 5 bases and J dropped 3 bases, with 14 bases sitting between them. From germline, CDR1 is KGHSH and CDR2 LQKENI. The CDR3 loop spans 14 amino acids. CDR3 residues: CASSSSGLLYEQYF. In nucleotides, the CDR3 is TGTGCCAGCTCATCTTCGGGACTCCTCTACGAGCAGTACTTC.

The chain couples TRBV15 to TRBJ1-1; no definite D call. Germline loops: CDR1 LNHNV, CDR2 YYDKDF (reference sequence). CDR3 length equals 14 residues. V gave up 0 bases and J gave up 4 bases, with 9 bases separating them. CDR3 region: CATSREIDSTEAFF. In DNA, the CDR3 is TGTGCCACCAGCAGAGAAATAGACTCCACTGAAGCTTTCTTT.

This rearrangement joins TRBV6-5 to TRBJ2-1; D not resolved. V shed 2 bases and J shed 2 bases, with 10 bases lying between them. Looked up from germline, CDR1 is MNHEY and CDR2 is SVGAGI. The CDR3 covers 15 residues. CDR3: CASSYGRVPYNEQFF. In DNA, the CDR3 is TGTGCCAGCAGTTACGGAAGGGTCCCCTACAATGAGCAGTTCTTC.

The chain combines TRBV6-1 with TRBJ1-5; 8 nucleotides align to TRBD1. CDR1 is MNHNS and CDR2 is SASEGT in the germline V gene. CDR3 size: 15 residues. The V segment lost 5 bases and the J segment 2 bases; nucleotides outside the gene matches: 5. The DNA of the CDR3 is TGTGCCAGCAGTACAGGGGGAATCGGCAATCAGCCCCAGCATTTT. This encodes CASSTGGIGNQPQHF.

The chain employs TRBV5-4 and TRBJ1-5, with unresolved D. CDR1 SGHNT and CDR2 YYREEE come from the germline V gene (reference sequence). CDR3 length: 17 amino acids. Trimming left V 3 bases short and J 5 bases short, with 21 bases between. The CDR3 loop is CASSSRPPKPGDQPQHF. The CDR3 DNA follows: TGTGCCAGCAGCTCCCGGCCCCCGAAACCTGGAGATCAGCCCCAGCATTTT.

V gene TRBV19 combines with J gene TRBJ1-2; a possible D gene is TRBD1 (6 bases). The ends were cut back, 1 base at V and 0 bases at J, with 12 bases in the middle. Germline V gene lookup returns CDR1 LNHDA and CDR2 SQIVND (reference sequence). The CDR3 is made up of 16 amino acids. The CDR3 DNA follows: TGTGCCAGTAGTATAGCGGGGACACGAACTAACTATGGCTACACCTTC. Protein: CASSIAGTRTNYGYTF.

The chain carries TRBV30 and TRBJ1-2, with unresolved D. CDR1 and CDR2 from the germline V gene are GTSNPN and SVGIG (reference sequence). Trimming left V 3 bases short and J 5 bases short, with 16 bases between. The CDR3 totals 14 residues. The CDR3 reads CAWRSGSAGYGYTF. CDR3 in DNA: TGTGCCTGGAGGTCAGGCTCGGCGGGGTATGGCTACACCTTC.

This rearrangement joins TRBV19 to TRBJ2-6; 8 bases map to TRBD1. The germline V gene encodes CDR1 LNHDA and CDR2 SQIVND (reference sequence). The CDR3 loop spans 15 amino acids. V lost 5 bases, J lost 3 bases, and 3 bases stayed unmatched. The CDR3 sequence is CASSPGTGGANVLTF. The CDR3 DNA follows: TGTGCCAGTAGTCCGGGGACAGGTGGGGCCAACGTCCTGACTTTC.

This chain uses TRBV7-9 with TRBJ2-2; 8 nucleotides match TRBD1. Germline values: CDR1 SEHNR, CDR2 FQNEAQ (reference sequence). With 5 bases clipped from V and 6 bases from J, the junction kept 11 bases outside the gene matches. The CDR3 is made up of 16 amino acids. This CDR3 reads CASSPRDRLSPGELFF. The CDR3 region has the DNA TGTGCCAGCAGCCCCCGGGACAGGTTATCCCCCGGGGAGCTGTTTTTT.

The chain employs TRBV7-2 and TRBJ2-5, with 15 bases matching TRBD2. Trimming cost V 2 bases and J 5 bases; bases outside gene matches: 6. The CDR3 contains 17 residues. CDR1 and CDR2 (germline): SGHTA, FQGNSA. The CDR3 region is CASSLRTSGGAGETQYF. DNA of the CDR3: TGTGCCAGCAGCTTAAGGACTAGCGGGGGGGCCGGTGAGACCCAGTACTTC.

J is TRBJ2-5 and V is TRBV2, with 14 positions matching TRBD2. The CDR3 runs 15 residues. Losses at the gene ends were 6 bases for V and 4 bases for J; bases not matched to a gene: 4. Germline lookup yields CDR1 SNHLY and CDR2 FYNNEI. The CDR3 DNA is TGTGCCAGCAGAGCGACTAGCGGGGGGGCAGAGACCCAGTACTTC. Amino acids: CASRATSGGAETQYF.

The rearrangement links TRBV4-3 to TRBJ1-1; D uncertain. The length of the CDR3 is 17 residues. With 0 bases removed from V and 0 bases from J, the gap between germline ends came to 14 bases. CDR1 LGHNA and CDR2 YSLEER come from the germline V gene. The chain's CDR3 is CASSQDRWESMNTEAFF. DNA for the CDR3: TGCGCCAGCAGCCAAGATCGTTGGGAGAGCATGAACACTGAAGCTTTCTTT.

V gene TRBV25-1 combines with J gene TRBJ2-7; 8 bases agree with TRBD1. This CDR3 region has 15 residues. Germline CDR1 MGHDK, CDR2 SYGVNS. V trimming: 2 bases; J trimming: 4 bases; junction bases outside the gene matches: 7. CDR3 amino acids: CASSEQRQGRYEQYF. CDR3 nucleotides: TGTGCCAGCAGTGAACAAAGACAGGGGAGGTACGAGCAGTACTTC.

This chain joins TRBV5-6 and TRBJ2-7; TRBD1 matches at 10 bases. From germline, CDR1 is SGHDT and CDR2 YYEEEE. V shed 4 bases and J 0 bases; nucleotides not matched to a gene: 10. The CDR3 contains 17 residues. CDR3 sequence reads: CASSTTPGTGASYEQYF. CDR3 sequence (DNA): TGTGCCAGCAGCACAACCCCCGGGACAGGGGCCTCCTACGAGCAGTACTTC.

The CDR3 nucleotides are TGCGCCAGCAGCTCGACCGGGACAGGGGATGACGGCTACACCTTC. Protein sequence: CASSSTGTGDDGYTF. V and J are TRBV5-1 and TRBJ1-2; TRBD1 aligns across 10 bases. Germline CDR1 and CDR2: SGHRS and YFSETQ. Trimming removed 3 bases from V and 8 bases from J; junction bases left unmatched: 10. The CDR3 runs to 15 residues.

CDR3 nucleotides: TGTGCCTGGAGTGGGACCCGGTCTGGAAACACCATATATTTT. Encoded protein: CAWSGTRSGNTIYF. The chain has TRBV30 and TRBJ1-3; D remains unclear. This CDR3 has 14 residues. Germline assignment: CDR1 GTSNPN and CDR2 SVGIG (reference sequence). V dropped 1 base and J dropped 1 base, with 8 bases sitting between them.

This chain joins TRBV27 and TRBJ1-1, with TRBD1 matching 8 bases. Germline CDR1 MNHEY, CDR2 SMNVEV (reference sequence). With V trimmed by 6 bases and J by 5 bases, 5 bases remained unmatched. The CDR3 has 13 amino acids. The CDR3 sequence is CASRNTGGTEAFF. The CDR3, as DNA: TGTGCCAGCAGAAATACAGGGGGGACTGAAGCTTTCTTT.